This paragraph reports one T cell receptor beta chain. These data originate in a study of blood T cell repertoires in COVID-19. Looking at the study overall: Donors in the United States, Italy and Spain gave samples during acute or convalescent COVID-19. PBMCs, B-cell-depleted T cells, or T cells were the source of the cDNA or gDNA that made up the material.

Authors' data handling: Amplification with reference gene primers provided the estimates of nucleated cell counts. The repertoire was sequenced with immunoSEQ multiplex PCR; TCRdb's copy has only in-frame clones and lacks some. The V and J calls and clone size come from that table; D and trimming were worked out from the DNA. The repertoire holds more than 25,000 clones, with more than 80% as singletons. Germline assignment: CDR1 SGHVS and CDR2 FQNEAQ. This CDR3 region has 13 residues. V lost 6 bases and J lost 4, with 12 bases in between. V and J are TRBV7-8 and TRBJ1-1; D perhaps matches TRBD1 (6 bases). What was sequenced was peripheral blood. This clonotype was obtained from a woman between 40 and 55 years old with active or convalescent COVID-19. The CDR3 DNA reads TGTGCCAGCAGTAACGAGGGGGTCACTGAAGCTTTCTTT. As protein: CASSNEGVTEAFF.